What follows describes a single TCR beta chain. The sample originates from a study of patients and donors after allogeneic stem cell transplantation. MiXCR, run by TCRdb on the RT-PCR reads, gives a single entry per CDR3 protein. The sample records 110,000 or so distinct CDR3 sequences, approximately 35% being singletons. The CDR3 is 12 residues long. J gave up 4 bases and V 5 bases, and 2 bases lay outside the gene matches. The germline V gene encodes CDR1 MNHEY and CDR2 SVGAGI. The chain couples TRBV6-5 to TRBJ2-7, with TRBD1 matching 7 bases. The source material was blood, either unsorted or a sorted T cell fraction (not recorded which). The TCR was taken from a human donor who was either an allogeneic HSCT recipient or a stem cell or donor lymphocyte infusion donor (not recorded which). It is not recorded whose cells these are; they may come from a transplant donor. CDR3 sequence reads: CASSDRVYEQYF. DNA for the CDR3: TGTGCCAGCAGTGACAGGGTTTACGAGCAGTACTTC.